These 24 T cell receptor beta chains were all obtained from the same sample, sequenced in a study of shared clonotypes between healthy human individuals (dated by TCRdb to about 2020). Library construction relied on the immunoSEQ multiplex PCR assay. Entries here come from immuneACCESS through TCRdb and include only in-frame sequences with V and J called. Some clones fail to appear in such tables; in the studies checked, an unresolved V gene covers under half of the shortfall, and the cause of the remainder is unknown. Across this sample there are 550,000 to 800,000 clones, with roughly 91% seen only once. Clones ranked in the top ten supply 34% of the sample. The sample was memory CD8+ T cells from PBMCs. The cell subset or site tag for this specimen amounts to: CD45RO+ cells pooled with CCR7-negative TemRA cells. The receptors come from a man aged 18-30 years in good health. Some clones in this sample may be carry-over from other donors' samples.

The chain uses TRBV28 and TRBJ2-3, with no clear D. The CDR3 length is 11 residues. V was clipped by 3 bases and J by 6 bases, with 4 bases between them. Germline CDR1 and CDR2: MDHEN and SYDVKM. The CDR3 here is CASSFKDTQYF. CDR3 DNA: TGTGCCAGCAGTTTCAAGGATACGCAGTATTTT.

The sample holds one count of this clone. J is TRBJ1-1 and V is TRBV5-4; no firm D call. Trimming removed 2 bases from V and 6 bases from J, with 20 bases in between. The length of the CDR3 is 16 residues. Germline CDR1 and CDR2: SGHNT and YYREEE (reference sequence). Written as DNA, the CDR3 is TGTGCCAGCAGCTTAAGAACTATAGGCCGCGTTTCTGAAGCTTTCTTT. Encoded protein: CASSLRTIGRVSEAFF.

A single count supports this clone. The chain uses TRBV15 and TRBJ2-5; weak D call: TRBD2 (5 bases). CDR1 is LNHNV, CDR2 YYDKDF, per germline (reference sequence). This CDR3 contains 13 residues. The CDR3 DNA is TGTGCTATCCAAAGCGGTCCCCAAGAGACCCAGTACTTC. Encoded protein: CAIQSGPQETQYF.

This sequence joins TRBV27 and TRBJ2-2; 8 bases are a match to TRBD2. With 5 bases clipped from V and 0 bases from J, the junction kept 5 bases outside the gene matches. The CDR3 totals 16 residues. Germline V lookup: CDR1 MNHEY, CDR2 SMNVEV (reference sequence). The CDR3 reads CASSPIAGTNTGELFF. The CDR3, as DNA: TGTGCCAGCAGTCCAATAGCGGGGACGAACACCGGGGAGCTGTTTTTT.

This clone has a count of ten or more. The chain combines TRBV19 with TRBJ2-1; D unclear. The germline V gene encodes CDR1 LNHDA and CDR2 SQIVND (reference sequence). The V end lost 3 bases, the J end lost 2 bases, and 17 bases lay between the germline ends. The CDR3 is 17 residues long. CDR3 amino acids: CASSISSGEWTYNEQFF. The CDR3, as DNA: TGTGCCAGTAGTATTTCATCCGGAGAGTGGACCTACAATGAGCAGTTCTTC.

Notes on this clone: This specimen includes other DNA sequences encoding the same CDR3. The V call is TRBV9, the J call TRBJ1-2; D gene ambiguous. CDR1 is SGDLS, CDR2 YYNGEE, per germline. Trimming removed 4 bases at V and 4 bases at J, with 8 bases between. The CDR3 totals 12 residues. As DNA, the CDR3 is TGTGCCAGCAGCCCCCCTGGCTATGGCTACACCTTC. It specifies CASSPPGYGYTF.

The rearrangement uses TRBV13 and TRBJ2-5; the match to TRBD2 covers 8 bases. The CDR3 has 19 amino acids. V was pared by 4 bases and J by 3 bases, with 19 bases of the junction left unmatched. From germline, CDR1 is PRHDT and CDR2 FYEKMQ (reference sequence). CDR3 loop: CASSSGLAWGATTKETQYF. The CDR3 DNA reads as TGTGCCAGCAGCTCTGGACTAGCTTGGGGGGCTACCACCAAAGAGACCCAGTACTTC.

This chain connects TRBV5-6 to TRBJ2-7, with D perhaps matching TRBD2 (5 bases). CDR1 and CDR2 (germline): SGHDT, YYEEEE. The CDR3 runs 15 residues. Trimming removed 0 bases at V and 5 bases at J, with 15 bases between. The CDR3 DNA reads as TGTGCCAGCAGCTTGGATCTAGCATCCCCCCACGAGCAGTACTTC. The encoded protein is CASSLDLASPHEQYF.

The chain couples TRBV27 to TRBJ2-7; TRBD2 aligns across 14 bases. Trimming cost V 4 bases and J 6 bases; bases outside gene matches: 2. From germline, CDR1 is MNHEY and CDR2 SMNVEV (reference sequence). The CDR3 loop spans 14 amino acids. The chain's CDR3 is CASSSGTSGSEQYF. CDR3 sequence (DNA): TGTGCCAGCAGTTCCGGGACTAGCGGGAGCGAGCAGTACTTC.

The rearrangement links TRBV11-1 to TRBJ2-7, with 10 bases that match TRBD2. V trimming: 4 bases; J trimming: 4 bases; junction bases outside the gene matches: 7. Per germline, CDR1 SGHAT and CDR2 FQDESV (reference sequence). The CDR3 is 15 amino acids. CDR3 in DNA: TGTGCCAGCAGCTCGACCCCTAGCGGGAGTTACGAGCAGTACTTC. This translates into CASSSTPSGSYEQYF.

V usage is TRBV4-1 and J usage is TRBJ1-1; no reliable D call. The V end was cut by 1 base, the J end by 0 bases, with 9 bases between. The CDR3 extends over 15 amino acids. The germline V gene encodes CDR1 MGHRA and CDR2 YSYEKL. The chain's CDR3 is CASSQGTELNTEAFF. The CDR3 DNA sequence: TGCGCCAGCAGCCAAGGAACAGAATTGAACACTGAAGCTTTCTTT.

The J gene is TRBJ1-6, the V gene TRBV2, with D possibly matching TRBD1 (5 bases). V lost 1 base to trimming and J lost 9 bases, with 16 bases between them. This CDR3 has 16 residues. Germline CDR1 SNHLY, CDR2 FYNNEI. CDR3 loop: CASSEVWGATGSPLHF. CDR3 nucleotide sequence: TGTGCCAGCAGTGAAGTTTGGGGCGCCACGGGTTCACCCCTCCACTTT.

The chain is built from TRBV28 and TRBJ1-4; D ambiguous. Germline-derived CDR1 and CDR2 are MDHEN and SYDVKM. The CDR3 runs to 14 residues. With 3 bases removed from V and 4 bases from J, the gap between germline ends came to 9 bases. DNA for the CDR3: TGTGCCAGCAGTTTGTGGCAGTTTAATGAAAAACTGTTTTTT. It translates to CASSLWQFNEKLFF.

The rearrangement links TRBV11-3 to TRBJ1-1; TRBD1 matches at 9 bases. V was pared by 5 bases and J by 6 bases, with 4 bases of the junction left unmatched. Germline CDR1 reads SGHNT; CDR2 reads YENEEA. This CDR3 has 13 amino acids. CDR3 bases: TGTGCCAGCAGCCCGCGGGACAGGGCTGAAGCTTTCTTT. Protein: CASSPRDRAEAFF.

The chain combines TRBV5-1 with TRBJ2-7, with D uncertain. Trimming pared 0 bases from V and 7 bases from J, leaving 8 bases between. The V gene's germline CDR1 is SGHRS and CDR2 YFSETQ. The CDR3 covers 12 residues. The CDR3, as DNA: TGCGCCAGCAGCTTGGAGCTCGATGAGCAGTACTTC. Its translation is CASSLELDEQYF.

The CDR3 DNA follows: TGTGCCAGCAGCAGGACAGTGGAGGGGTCCTATGGCTACACCTTC. Its protein product is CASSRTVEGSYGYTF. The chain links TRBV28 to TRBJ1-2; possible D gene TRBD1, 6 bases. CDR3 size: 15 residues. Between the trimmed V and J ends, which lost 6 bases and 4 bases, there was a span of 18 bases. CDR1 MDHEN and CDR2 SYDVKM come from the germline V gene.

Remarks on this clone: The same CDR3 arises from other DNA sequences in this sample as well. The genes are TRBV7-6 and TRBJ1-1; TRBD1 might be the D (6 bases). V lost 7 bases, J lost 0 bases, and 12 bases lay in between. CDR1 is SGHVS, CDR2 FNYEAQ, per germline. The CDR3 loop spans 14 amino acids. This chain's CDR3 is CASNRAGLNTEAFF. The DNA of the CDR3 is TGTGCCAGCAACAGGGCTGGCCTGAACACTGAAGCTTTCTTT. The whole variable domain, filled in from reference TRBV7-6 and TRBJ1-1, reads GAGVSQSPRYKVTKRGQDVALRCDPISGHVSLYWYRQALGQGPEFLTYFNYEAQQDKSGLPNDRFSAERPEGSISTLTIQRTEQRDSAMYRCASNRAGLNTEAFFGQGTRLTVV.

CDR3 DNA sequence: TGTGCCAGCAGTTTACTCATAGCGGGAGGACCCCACAATGAGCAGTTCTTC. Its translation is CASSLLIAGGPHNEQFF. The chain combines TRBV27 with TRBJ2-1, with 10 bases fitting TRBD2. Germline CDR1 MNHEY, CDR2 SMNVEV (reference sequence). The CDR3 runs 17 residues. V lost 2 bases and J lost 5; bases outside the gene matches: 9.

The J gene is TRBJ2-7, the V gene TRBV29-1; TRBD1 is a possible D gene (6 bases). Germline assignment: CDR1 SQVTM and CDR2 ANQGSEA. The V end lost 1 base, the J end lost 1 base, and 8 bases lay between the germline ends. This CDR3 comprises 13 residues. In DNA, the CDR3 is TGCAGCGTTGAAGCGGACAGATCCTACGAGCAGTACTTC. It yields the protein CSVEADRSYEQYF.

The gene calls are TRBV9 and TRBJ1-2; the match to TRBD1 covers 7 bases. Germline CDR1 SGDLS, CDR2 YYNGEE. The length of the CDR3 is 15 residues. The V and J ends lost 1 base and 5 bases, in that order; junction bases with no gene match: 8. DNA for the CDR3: TGTGCCAGCAGCGTATGGGACAGCCCTTCTTATGGCTACACCTTC. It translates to CASSVWDSPSYGYTF.

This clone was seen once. CDR3 in amino acids: CASSSLEPTQYF. The CDR3 DNA follows: TGTGCCAGCAGCTCACTGGAGCCTACGCAGTACTTC. J is TRBJ2-7 and V is TRBV13; D is uncertain. V lost 4 bases and J lost 9, with 13 bases in between. Germline V gene data show CDR1 as PRHDT and CDR2 as FYEKMQ (reference sequence). The CDR3 is 12 amino acids.

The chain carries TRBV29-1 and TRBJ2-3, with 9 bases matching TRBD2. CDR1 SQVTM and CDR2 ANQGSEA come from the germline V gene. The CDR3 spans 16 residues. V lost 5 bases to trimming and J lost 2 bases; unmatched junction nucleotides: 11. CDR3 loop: CSVRKREAPPTDTQYF. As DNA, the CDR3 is TGCAGCGTTAGGAAGCGGGAGGCACCCCCCACAGATACGCAGTATTTT.

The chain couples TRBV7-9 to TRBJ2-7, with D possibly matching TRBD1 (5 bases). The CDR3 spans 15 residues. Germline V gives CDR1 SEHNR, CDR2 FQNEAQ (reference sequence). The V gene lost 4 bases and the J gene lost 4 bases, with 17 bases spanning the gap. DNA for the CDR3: TGTGCCAGCAGCTCTAGGGGCCCTTTTTCGTACGAGCAGTACTTC. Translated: CASSSRGPFSYEQYF.

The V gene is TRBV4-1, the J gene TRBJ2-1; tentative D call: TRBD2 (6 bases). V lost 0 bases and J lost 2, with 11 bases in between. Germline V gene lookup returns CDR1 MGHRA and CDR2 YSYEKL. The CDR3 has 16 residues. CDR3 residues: CASSQDRRDPYNEQFF. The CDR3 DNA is TGCGCCAGCAGCCAAGATAGGCGGGACCCCTACAATGAGCAGTTCTTC.